The rows below give T cell receptor beta chains drawn from one sample of a study of cytomegalovirus exposure and HLA in healthy donors. The protocol was immunoSEQ multiplex PCR, while the TCRdb copy is restricted to in-frame clones and leaves out a portion. Among some 61,000 clones listed, about 81% were seen once. Sequencing was performed on PBMCs. These receptors were collected from a human donor in good health. Each CDR3 is given with its conserved first and last residue. A D gene is named only where the DNA matches it firmly. Some rows mark clone size as missing; the rest say once, few, many or name a class of expanded clone.

CDR3aa | CDR3nt | len | j_gene | abundance | v_gene | d_gene
CSAVPDRIGFF | TGCAGTGCGGTACCGGACAGGATAGGTTTCTTT | 11 | TRBJ1-1 | once | TRBV20-1 | TRBD1
CASSSVAGPDYEQYF | TGTGCCAGCAGTTCAGTGGCGGGCCCGGATTACGAGCAGTACTTC | 15 | TRBJ2-7 | . | TRBV6-5 | .
CASSVAGGPNQPQHF | TGTGCCAGCAGCGTAGCGGGGGGCCCCAATCAGCCCCAGCATTTT | 15 | TRBJ1-5 | . | TRBV9 | .
CASSSTRGEAGNTEAFF | TGTGCCAGCAGCTCCACCCGGGGGGAGGCTGGGAACACTGAAGCTTTCTTT | 17 | TRBJ1-1 | . | TRBV7-9 | .
CASSTRTGRNYGYTF | TGTGCCAGCAGTACGCGGACAGGGAGGAACTATGGCTACACCTTC | 15 | TRBJ1-2 | . | TRBV27 | TRBD1
CASSLGQGQDGYTF | TGTGCCAGCAGCTTAGGTCAGGGGCAGGATGGCTACACCTTC | 14 | TRBJ1-2 | . | TRBV7-8 | .
CSAGAGHRSF | TGCAGTGCTGGAGCAGGTCACCGGTCGTTT | 10 | TRBJ1-1 | . | TRBV20-1 | .
CASWRSSGANVLTF | TGTGCCAGCTGGCGGAGCTCTGGGGCCAACGTCCTGACTTTC | 14 | TRBJ2-6 | . | TRBV6-5 | .
CSVEPVAGGETQYF | TGCAGCGTTGAACCGGTAGCGGGGGGAGAGACCCAGTACTTC | 14 | TRBJ2-5 | . | TRBV29-1 | TRBD2
CSAAAQSNYGYTF | TGCAGCGCTGCGGCGCAATCTAACTATGGCTACACCTTC | 13 | TRBJ1-2 | . | TRBV29-1 | .
CASSPGAGDEQFF | TGTGCCAGCTCACCAGGAGCCGGGGATGAGCAGTTCTTC | 13 | TRBJ2-1 | . | TRBV18 | .
CSSSLEGGQKYNEQFF | TGTTCCAGCAGCTTAGAGGGGGGACAGAAGTACAATGAGCAGTTCTTC | 16 | TRBJ2-1 | . | TRBV7-9 | .
CASSPRETQYF | TGTGCCAGCAGCCCCCGGGAGACCCAGTACTTC | 11 | TRBJ2-5 | . | TRBV7-9 | .
CASSLKQGDTEAFF | TGTGCCAGCTCACTAAAGCAGGGTGACACTGAAGCTTTCTTT | 14 | TRBJ1-1 | . | TRBV18 | .
CASSPSLGAGGTEAFF | TGTGCCAGCAGCCCCTCCCTGGGGGCAGGGGGCACTGAAGCTTTCTTT | 16 | TRBJ1-1 | . | TRBV9 | TRBD1
CASSLGAKRTDTQYF | TGTGCCAGCAGCTTGGGCGCGAAACGCACAGATACGCAGTATTTT | 15 | TRBJ2-3 | . | TRBV5-4 | .
CASSKERGDRYEQYF | TGTGCCAGCAGTAAAGAGCGGGGGGACAGATACGAGCAGTACTTC | 15 | TRBJ2-7 | . | TRBV7-2 | TRBD2
CASRANRVLDTEAFF | TGTGCCAGCAGGGCGAACAGGGTTCTTGACACTGAAGCTTTCTTT | 15 | TRBJ1-1 | . | TRBV2 | .
CASSSATRITGELFF | TGCGCCAGCAGCTCGGCAACTAGGATAACCGGGGAGCTGTTTTTT | 15 | TRBJ2-2 | once | TRBV5-1 | .
CASSDSSGGFYNEQFF | TGCGCCAGCAGCGACTCTAGCGGGGGGTTCTACAATGAGCAGTTCTTC | 16 | TRBJ2-1 | . | TRBV5-1 | TRBD2
CSVGGGAGYEQYF | TGCAGCGTTGGCGGGGGGGCCGGCTACGAGCAGTACTTC | 13 | TRBJ2-7 | . | TRBV29-1 | TRBD2
CASSASEQYF | TGTGCCAGCAGTGCATCCGAGCAGTACTTC | 10 | TRBJ2-7 | . | TRBV2 | .
CASSLGLAGDEQFF | TGCGCCAGCAGCTTAGGACTAGCGGGCGATGAGCAGTTCTTC | 14 | TRBJ2-1 | . | TRBV5-1 | TRBD2
CASSPEGTSTDTQYF | TGTGCCAGCAGCCCCGAGGGGACTAGCACAGATACGCAGTATTTT | 15 | TRBJ2-3 | . | TRBV7-8 | .
CASNPGVGETQYF | TGCGCCAGCAATCCGGGGGTTGGGGAGACCCAGTACTTC | 13 | TRBJ2-5 | . | TRBV5-1 | .
CASSYSPVPNYGYTF | TGTGCCAGCAGTTACTCGCCGGTCCCGAACTATGGCTACACCTTC | 15 | TRBJ1-2 | . | TRBV6-5 | .
CASSTTDRVGYTF | TGTGCCAGCAGTACGACGGACAGGGTCGGCTACACCTTC | 13 | TRBJ1-2 | . | TRBV2 | TRBD1
CAWSPDQVPREKLFF | TGTGCCTGGAGTCCCGATCAGGTACCTCGGGAAAAACTGTTTTTT | 15 | TRBJ1-4 | . | TRBV30 | .
CASSILVSDTQYF | TGTGCCAGTAGTATTCTTGTGTCAGATACGCAGTATTTT | 13 | TRBJ2-3 | . | TRBV19 | .
CASTGRVTEAFF | TGTGCCAGCACAGGCAGGGTCACTGAAGCTTTCTTT | 12 | TRBJ1-1 | . | TRBV28 | .
CASSLGGQLLNTEAFF | TGTGCCAGCAGCTTAGGCGGACAGCTTTTGAACACTGAAGCTTTCTTT | 16 | TRBJ1-1 | once | TRBV7-6 | .
CASSLSSSVIQETQYF | TGTGCCAGCAGCTTATCCTCTTCGGTGATCCAAGAGACCCAGTACTTC | 16 | TRBJ2-5 | . | TRBV7-9 | .
CASSVEQGNTGELFF | TGTGCCAGCAGCGTAGAGCAGGGGAACACCGGGGAGCTGTTTTTT | 15 | TRBJ2-2 | . | TRBV9 | .
CASSVGASGGYGTQYF | TGTGCCAGCAGCGTAGGGGCTAGCGGGGGGTATGGTACGCAGTATTTT | 16 | TRBJ2-3 | . | TRBV9 | TRBD2
CASSLRSETAGGRDQFF | TGTGCCAGCAGCTTAAGAAGTGAAACAGCGGGGGGGCGGGACCAGTTCTTC | 17 | TRBJ2-1 | . | TRBV7-8 | TRBD2
CASSQEGQGAGVDEKLFF | TGCGCCAGCAGCCAAGAGGGACAGGGGGCAGGGGTGGATGAAAAACTGTTTTTT | 18 | TRBJ1-4 | once | TRBV4-1 | TRBD1
CASNYVNRDRGLYGYTF | TGTGCCAGCAACTACGTAAACCGGGACAGAGGCCTCTATGGCTACACCTTC | 17 | TRBJ1-2 | once | TRBV11-2 | TRBD1